Presented here are 17 T cell receptor beta chains from one specimen sequenced in a study of T cell responses to AZD1222 COVID-19 vaccine. Profiling relied on immunoSEQ multiplex PCR, and the TCRdb table lists in-frame clones only, not all of them. The sample carries under 200,000 clones, 87% recorded once. Material: peripheral blood, obtained on day 0 of MenACWY control vaccination. These TCRs come from an adult in good health.

The chain is built from TRBV29-1 and TRBJ1-5, with 9 bases fitting TRBD1. The CDR3 loop spans 14 amino acids. Germline-derived CDR1 and CDR2 are SQVTM and ANQGSEA. Germline trimming cut 7 bases from V and 8 bases from J; bases unmatched to any gene: 12. The chain's CDR3 is CSASQTGGDEPQHF. CDR3 sequence (DNA): TGCAGCGCAAGCCAGACAGGGGGTGATGAGCCCCAGCATTTT.

V gene TRBV9 combines with J gene TRBJ1-2; TRBD1 might be the D (6 bases). Trimming left V 0 bases short and J 4 bases short, with 10 bases between. Germline lookup yields CDR1 SGDLS and CDR2 YYNGEE. CDR3 size: 14 residues. CDR3 DNA: TGTGCCAGCAGCGTAGAGGAGGGGGGCTATGGCTACACCTTC. Encoded protein: CASSVEEGGYGYTF.

The chain has TRBV5-4 and TRBJ2-2; no definite D call. Between the trimmed V and J ends, which lost 2 bases and 1 base, there was a span of 6 bases. This CDR3 is 14 amino acids long. Germline V gene sequence: CDR1 SGHNT, CDR2 YYREEE (reference sequence). For the CDR3, the DNA is TGTGCCAGCAGCTTCTCACAGAACACCGGGGAGCTGTTTTTT. The encoded protein is CASSFSQNTGELFF.

V gene TRBV4-2 combines with J gene TRBJ2-7; 8 nucleotides match TRBD2. V lost 3 bases and J lost 13; bases outside the gene matches: 5. This CDR3 region has 11 residues. Germline CDR1 is LGHNA and CDR2 is YNFKEQ. DNA for the CDR3: TGTGCCAGCAGCCAGGGGACTAGTTTCTACTTC. Translation: CASSQGTSFYF.

V is TRBV25-1 and J is TRBJ1-4; D ambiguous. In germline, CDR1 is MGHDK, CDR2 SYGVNS. V was trimmed by 1 base and J by 5 bases, leaving 14 bases between them. The CDR3 extends over 16 amino acids. The CDR3 DNA reads TGTGCCAGCAGTGAATCCCGGTCCCGAGAGAATGAAAAACTGTTTTTT. This gives the protein CASSESRSRENEKLFF.

V usage is TRBV5-1 and J usage is TRBJ1-3; TRBD1 agrees at 8 bases. Germline CDR1 is SGHRS and CDR2 is YFSETQ. The CDR3 totals 17 residues. Germline trimming cut 4 bases from V and 0 bases from J; bases unmatched to any gene: 9. The CDR3 region is CASSRGAGGISGNTIYF. CDR3 DNA: TGCGCCAGCAGCCGGGGTGCAGGGGGCATCTCTGGAAACACCATATATTTT.

The V and J genes are TRBV5-1 and TRBJ1-1; no clear D gene. The CDR3 spans 10 residues. Trimming took off 3 bases at V and 6 bases at J, with 3 bases between the two ends. The germline V gene encodes CDR1 SGHRS and CDR2 YFSETQ. The CDR3 reads CASSSAEAFF. CDR3 DNA sequence: TGCGCCAGCAGCTCGGCTGAAGCTTTCTTT.

This clone appeared a few times. V usage is TRBV3-1 (or the pseudogene TRBV3-2) and J usage is TRBJ2-5; TRBD1 or TRBD2 may be the D gene (5 bases each). Per the germline V gene, CDR1 is LGHDT and CDR2 is YNNKEL (reference sequence). This CDR3 has 14 amino acids. The germline V and J ends were trimmed by 6 bases and 3 bases, with 14 bases remaining between them. CDR3 nucleotide sequence: TGTGCCAGCAGTCCGAGGGGTGGAGAAGAGACCCAGTACTTC. This sequence encodes CASSPRGGEETQYF.

The genes are TRBV6-6 and TRBJ1-4; 10 nucleotides line up with TRBD1. Germline values: CDR1 MNHNY, CDR2 SVGAGI (reference sequence). The CDR3 is 15 amino acids. After removal of 6 bases from V and 6 bases from J, the junction contained 7 bases not matched to a gene. The CDR3 here is CASRTPGQGHEKLFF. The CDR3 bases are TGTGCCAGCAGAACTCCGGGACAGGGGCATGAAAAACTGTTTTTT.

The V and J genes are TRBV5-1 and TRBJ1-2, with 10 positions matching TRBD1. Germline V gives CDR1 SGHRS, CDR2 YFSETQ. Trimming at V came to 0 bases and at J to 4 bases, leaving 15 bases not matched to a gene. The CDR3 totals 19 residues. The CDR3 loop is CASSLEKGQGTNFFYGYTF. The CDR3 DNA sequence: TGCGCCAGCAGCTTGGAGAAGGGACAGGGGACGAATTTTTTCTATGGCTACACCTTC.

This clone was seen more than once but under ten times. The rearrangement joins TRBV5-4 to TRBJ1-2; weak D call: TRBD1 (5 bases). Germline CDR1 and CDR2: SGHNT and YYREEE (reference sequence). Trimming shortened V by 5 bases and J by 5 bases, and 13 bases separated the two germline ends. This CDR3 spans 13 amino acids. The CDR3 DNA is TGTGCCAGCAGAACCGACAGCAGATATGGCTACACCTTC. Its translation is CASRTDSRYGYTF.

The chain links TRBV6-6 to TRBJ2-2; 9 bases map to TRBD1. Per germline, CDR1 MNHNY and CDR2 SVGAGI (reference sequence). With 5 bases clipped from V and 7 bases from J, the junction kept 14 bases outside the gene matches. This CDR3 spans 17 amino acids. CDR3 sequence reads: CASSQGTGQGNSGELFF. CDR3 DNA: TGTGCCAGCAGTCAGGGCACGGGACAGGGTAATAGCGGGGAGCTGTTTTTT.

V is TRBV7-3 and J is TRBJ1-1; no firm D call. The CDR3 consists of 13 residues. CDR1 is SGHTA, CDR2 FQGTGA, per germline. Between the trimmed V and J ends, which lost 5 bases and 1 base, there was a span of 8 bases. The CDR3 loop is CASSQTANTEAFF. The CDR3 region has the DNA TGTGCCAGCAGCCAAACAGCGAACACTGAAGCTTTCTTT.

The genes are TRBV4-3 and TRBJ1-2, with D perhaps matching TRBD1 (5 bases). CDR1 and CDR2 (germline): LGHNA, YSLEER. This CDR3 is 13 amino acids long. Trimming took 4 bases from V and 7 from J, leaving 13 bases between them. The CDR3 loop reads CASSPQGVAGYTF. For the CDR3, the DNA is TGCGCCAGCAGCCCCCAAGGGGTGGCTGGCTACACCTTC.

The chain links TRBV19 to TRBJ1-2; weak D call: TRBD1 (6 bases). CDR1 and CDR2 (germline): LNHDA, SQIVND (reference sequence). The CDR3 spans 16 residues. V gave up 4 bases and J gave up 5 bases, with 20 bases separating them. CDR3 sequence reads: CASSNRQALTSYGYTF. CDR3 in DNA: TGTGCCAGTAGTAACAGACAGGCACTAACTTCTTATGGCTACACCTTC.

The rearrangement joins TRBV5-5 to TRBJ1-3; 9 nucleotides line up with TRBD1. Per germline, CDR1 SGHKS and CDR2 YYEKEE (reference sequence). Trimming removed 0 bases from V and 1 base from J; junction bases left unmatched: 8. The CDR3 covers 18 residues. In DNA form, the CDR3 reads TGTGCCAGCAGCTTGGACAGGGGGCCGTTCTTATCTGGAAACACCATATATTTT. As protein: CASSLDRGPFLSGNTIYF.

This clone was detected only a few times. This chain links TRBV5-1 with TRBJ1-3; no clear D. Germline V gene lookup returns CDR1 SGHRS and CDR2 YFSETQ. V dropped 0 bases and J dropped 0 bases, with 13 bases sitting between them. This CDR3 comprises 17 residues. The CDR3 DNA sequence: TGCGCCAGCAGCTTGGTGGGCTTAGAGTTCTCTGGAAACACCATATATTTT. It encodes CASSLVGLEFSGNTIYF. Full variable domain (missing parts from reference TRBV5-1 and TRBJ1-3): KAGVTQTPRYLIKTRGQQVTLSCSPISGHRSVSWYQQTPGQGLQFLFEYFSETQRNKGNFPGRFSGRQFSNSRSEMNVSTLELGDSALYLCASSLVGLEFSGNTIYFGEGSWLTVV.